A selection of T cell receptor beta chains follows, all from one sample in a study of shared clonotypes between healthy human individuals. This table comes from immunoSEQ multiplex PCR, and its TCRdb copy is limited to in-frame clones, with some not included. Counted here are roughly 1,600,000 clones, about 98.5% occurring once; the ten biggest clones make up about 0.4%. The sequenced sample was naive CD4+ T cells sorted from blood. These receptor sequences come from a man aged 25 to 45 in good health. The CDR3 runs from the conserved cysteine through the conserved F or W. The D gene is left open where the match is weak. A clone size is listed for some rows: how often the clone was seen (once, few, many), or a class if it is expanded.

TRBV29-1	few	.	TRBJ2-7	CSVRRSSYEQYF	TGCAGCGTTCGACGGAGCTCCTACGAGCAGTACTTC
TRBV19	.	.	TRBJ2-6	CASSLPGRGANVLTF	TGTGCCAGTAGTCTCCCGGGACGTGGGGCCAACGTCCTGACTTTC
TRBV27	.	TRBD2	TRBJ2-5	CASSPRLAGQETQYF	TGTGCCAGCAGTCCGCGACTAGCGGGACAAGAGACCCAGTACTTC
TRBV10-3	.	TRBD1	TRBJ2-1	CATTGDAYNEQFF	TGTGCCACTACAGGGGATGCCTACAATGAGCAGTTCTTC
TRBV28	.	.	TRBJ2-1	CAISPGGSSYNEQFF	TGTGCCATCTCGCCTGGCGGTAGCTCCTACAATGAGCAGTTCTTC
TRBV18	.	.	TRBJ2-2	CASSEDTGELFF	TGTGCCAGCTCAGAAGACACCGGGGAGCTGTTTTTT
TRBV30	.	.	TRBJ2-1	CAWSLRGWQNNEQFF	TGTGCCTGGAGTTTGAGGGGATGGCAGAACAATGAGCAGTTCTTC
TRBV4-3	.	.	TRBJ2-7	CASSQASAGYEQYF	TGCGCCAGCAGCCAAGCCAGTGCGGGCTACGAGCAGTACTTC
TRBV5-4	.	.	TRBJ2-5	CASSGQGRREETQYF	TGTGCCAGCTCCGGACAAGGTCGCCGAGAGGAGACCCAGTACTTC
TRBV7-9	once	.	TRBJ2-3	CASSLYGDTQYF	TGTGCCAGCAGCTTATATGGTGATACGCAGTATTTT
TRBV10-3	.	.	TRBJ2-3	CAIADGEFTDTQYF	TGTGCCATCGCGGACGGCGAATTCACAGATACGCAGTATTTT
TRBV4-3	.	.	TRBJ2-7	CASSQKLTGIPYEQYF	TGCGCCAGCAGCCAAAAGCTAACAGGGATACCCTACGAGCAGTACTTC
TRBV28	.	TRBD1	TRBJ2-7	CASSLWTGDYEQYF	TGTGCCAGCAGTTTATGGACAGGGGACTACGAGCAGTACTTC
TRBV7-9	.	.	TRBJ2-4	CASSLDRNIQYF	TGTGCCAGCAGCCTCGACAGAAACATTCAGTACTTC
TRBV11-1	.	.	TRBJ2-1	CASSSPPGGRDYNEQFF	TGTGCCAGCAGCTCCCCCCCCGGGGGACGGGACTACAATGAGCAGTTCTTC
TRBV12-5	once	.	TRBJ2-2	CASGFLTRGELFF	TGTGCTAGTGGTTTCCTGACCCGGGGGGAGCTGTTTTTT
TRBV9	.	.	TRBJ2-2	CASSVAGGLITGELFF	TGTGCCAGCAGCGTAGCGGGTGGTCTTATCACCGGGGAGCTGTTTTTT
TRBV15	once	TRBD2	TRBJ2-1	CATSRDSPSGRARDEQFF	TGTGCCACCAGCAGAGATTCTCCTAGCGGGAGGGCCCGCGATGAGCAGTTCTTC
TRBV15	.	.	TRBJ2-3	CATSRDRGADTQYF	TGTGCCACCAGCAGAGATCGAGGGGCAGATACGCAGTATTTT
TRBV30	.	.	TRBJ1-1	CAWSGGNTEAFF	TGTGCCTGGAGTGGAGGGAACACTGAAGCTTTCTTT
TRBV15	.	.	TRBJ2-3	CATSRGSAGRSDTQYF	TGTGCCACCAGCAGAGGTAGCGCGGGACGGTCAGATACGCAGTATTTT
TRBV11-2	.	.	TRBJ2-7	CASSSGTYYEQYF	TGTGCCAGCAGCTCGGGGACTTACTACGAGCAGTACTTC
TRBV18	.	TRBD1	TRBJ2-6	CASSPSGGTGANVLTF	TGTGCCAGCTCACCTTCAGGGGGCACGGGGGCCAACGTCCTGACTTTC
TRBV29-1	.	.	TRBJ2-3	CSVAGQLNTDTQYF	TGCAGCGTCGCGGGACAGTTAAATACAGATACGCAGTATTTT
TRBV11-2	.	.	TRBJ2-3	CASTDGWGSTDTQYF	TGTGCCAGCACGGACGGGTGGGGGAGCACAGATACGCAGTATTTT
TRBV5-5	once	.	TRBJ2-5	CASSFTTRETQYF	TGTGCCAGCAGCTTTACGACGCGAGAGACCCAGTACTTC
TRBV30	.	TRBD2	TRBJ2-7	CAWRLAGANEQYF	TGTGCCTGGCGCCTGGCGGGAGCTAACGAGCAGTACTTC
TRBV18	.	.	TRBJ2-1	CASSPTEYEQFF	TGTGCCAGCTCACCAACGGAATATGAGCAGTTCTTC
TRBV11-2	.	.	TRBJ1-5	CASSHIAGQPQHF	TGTGCCAGCAGCCACATAGCAGGACAGCCCCAGCATTTT
TRBV5-1	.	TRBD1	TRBJ2-7	CASTRDRFSYEQYF	TGCGCCAGCACCAGGGACAGGTTTTCCTACGAGCAGTACTTC
TRBV11-2	once	.	TRBJ2-3	CASSLDRAADTQYF	TGTGCCAGCAGCTTAGACAGGGCGGCAGATACGCAGTATTTT
TRBV29-1	.	.	TRBJ2-3	CSVEDPQGADTQYF	TGCAGCGTTGAAGATCCCCAGGGCGCAGATACGCAGTATTTT
TRBV4-3	.	.	TRBJ2-3	CASSQEGRGTDTQYF	TGCGCCAGCAGCCAAGAAGGCAGGGGCACAGATACGCAGTATTTT